Sequencing of this TCR beta chain was carried out in a study of CXCR3-negative and CXCR3-positive naive CD8 T cells. Regarding this clonotype: What it recognizes is unknown.

Libraries of TRB cDNA were made by 5' RACE and carried UMIs. TCRdb reanalyzed the 5' RACE reads and collapses them to one entry per CDR3 protein, without DNA. Seen in this sample are 35,000 to 50,000 distinct CDR3 sequences; the ten most common clones hold roughly 10%. Germline V lookup: CDR1 SQVTM, CDR2 ANQGSEA. This CDR3 contains 13 residues. General study results and limits: For the naive subsets, surface CD5 was similar, and TCR strength was inferred from TRB CDR3 properties.

The clonotype was recovered from a human donor in good health. Some clones in this sample may be carry-over from other donors' samples. The rearrangement uses TRBV29-1 and TRBJ2-2; TCRdb names TRBD1, which stays unverified in the absence of DNA. The sequencing input was memory CD8+ T cells from blood. The CDR3 sequence: CSAPGQGPGELFF.